The sequence of this T cell receptor (beta chain) was determined in a study of molecular identifiers for immune sequencing clone quantification (dated by TCRdb to the late 2010s). Background for the entire study: For a replicate experiment, the RNA from either about 20,000 or 100,000 naive CD8 T cells was divided into five aliquots, and four of those aliquots went on to sequencing. This methods study benchmarked molecular-identifier clustering-based TCR repertoire sequencing (MIDCIRS) and TCR RNA copy counting, using CD8 T cells to do so.

Many counts were recorded for this clonotype. Its antigen is not yet known. Base qualities are not recorded, but no much larger clone differs from it by a single base. Libraries of naive CD8 T cells were generated from about 21,000 to 970,000 sorted cells, with 10%, 30% or 50% of the purified RNA used. Naive CD8 T cells, defined as CD8+CD4-CCR7+CD45RA+, were FACS-sorted into RLT Plus buffer on a BD FACSAria II. To test detection sensitivity, Jurkat RNA equal to approximately 10 TCR copies was added to samples of about 20,000-1,100,000 naive CD8 T cells. Enrichment of CD8 T cells was done with RosetteSep CD8+ T Cell Enrichment Cocktail plus Ficoll-Paque, and ACK red cell lysis came afterward. Relative to germline, V is missing 5 bases and J is missing 3 bases, with 3 bases of the junction outside any gene match. The CDR3 goes from the cysteine to the phenylalanine over 14 residues. Of all the DNA, just the CDR3 is kept, 42 bases in frame from base 1. Based on the germline V gene, the CDR1 and CDR2 sequences are SNHLY and FYNNEI.

Library creation used PCR. The instrument was an Illumina HiSeq 4000. Bulk TCR libraries were made following a previously described method, with the TCR primers given in Table S5. Total RNA was purified with the Qiagen AllPrep DNA/RNA kit. Before analysis, reads from multiple sequencing runs of the same library were pooled. Per the source publication's procedure: Only reads with exact TCR constant sequence were kept, trimmed to 150 nt, and grouped by their 12-nt molecular barcodes. Reads in each barcode group were sub-clustered using a 15% Levenshtein threshold, and a quality-weighted consensus sequence was built for each RNA molecule. Non-functional sequences were discarded, and so were lower-count sequences lying one edit away from another sequence. Based on a fit of two negative binomial distributions, barcode sub-clusters having less than 20% of the maximum read count were discarded. Through fastp at Q25 and MiXCR, TCRdb rebuilt clones from the public reads, retaining in-frame beta chains. Every CDR3 protein is listed once, alongside the most common genes and DNA of its rows. TCRdb's processing, not the authors' own work, is the source of the V and J calls. This sample holds about 640,000 distinct CDR3 sequences; nearly 20% were observed only once. The top ten hold roughly 0.9% of the sample.

The study at large found these results: Highly expanded clone sizes could be underestimated if identical TCR molecules share a barcode. Naive libraries contained spiked-in Jurkat TCR RNA (10 copies' worth), which is not part of the donor repertoire. In CMV-specific effector cells, over 99% of molecules were held by clones above 20 RNA copies, whereas under 1% of molecules were held by such clones in naive cells. When barcode sub-clustering was omitted, TCR diversity was inflated by chimeric consensus sequences, with chimeras reaching as high as 47%. A single cell's worth of spiked-in Jurkat TCR RNA was reported detectable even among 900,000 to 1,000,000 naive CD8 T cells. About 3 recovered TCR RNA copies per cell were obtained by modeling, versus roughly 9.1 by digital PCR, implying a capture efficiency of about 30%.

Sequenced: naive CD8+ T cells from blood, with Jurkat cell RNA spiked in. What this sample's cell subset or site label stands for: FACS-sorted CD8+CD4-CCR7+CD45RA+ naive T cells. The chain uses TRBV2 and TRBJ1-2; 10 central bases correspond to TRBD1. The source is a human donor in good health. Some libraries in this study had Jurkat cell RNA spiked in. DNA sequence: TGTGCCAGCAGTTTTGGACAGGGGGACTATGGCTACACCTTC. The translation is CASSFGQGDYGYTF.